One T cell receptor (beta chain) is described in this entry. This sample was included in a study of blood T cells in healthy people across ages. PCR was performed a second time for about 6 to 12 cycles using a sample-barcoded 5' primer and a J-beta primer mix. Via MiXCR, TCRdb re-called the 5' RACE reads, giving one row per CDR3 protein. The table has fewer than 1.5 million distinct CDR3 sequences, approximately 40% seen once. V was trimmed by 0 bases and J by 6 bases, leaving 14 bases between them. Germline V gives CDR1 SGHVS, CDR2 FQNEAQ. This CDR3 comprises 15 residues. Sequenced material: blood. This chain joins TRBV7-8 and TRBJ1-2, with D hard to call. This receptor was identified in a woman aged 18-29 years in good health. The CDR3 loop is CASSLAVLATHGYTF. CDR3 coding DNA: TGTGCCAGCAGCTTAGCAGTACTGGCAACGCATGGCTACACCTTC.